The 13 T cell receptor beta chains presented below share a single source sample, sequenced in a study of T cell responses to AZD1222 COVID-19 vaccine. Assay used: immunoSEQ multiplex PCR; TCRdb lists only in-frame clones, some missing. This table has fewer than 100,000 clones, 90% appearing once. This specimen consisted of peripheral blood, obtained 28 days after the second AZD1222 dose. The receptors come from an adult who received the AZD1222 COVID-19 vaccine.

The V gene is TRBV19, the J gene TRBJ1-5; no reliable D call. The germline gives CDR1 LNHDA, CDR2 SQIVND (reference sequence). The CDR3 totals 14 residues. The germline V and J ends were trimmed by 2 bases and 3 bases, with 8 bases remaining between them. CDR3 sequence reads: CASSILSFNQPQHF. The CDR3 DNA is TGTGCCAGTAGTATACTCAGCTTCAATCAGCCCCAGCATTTT.

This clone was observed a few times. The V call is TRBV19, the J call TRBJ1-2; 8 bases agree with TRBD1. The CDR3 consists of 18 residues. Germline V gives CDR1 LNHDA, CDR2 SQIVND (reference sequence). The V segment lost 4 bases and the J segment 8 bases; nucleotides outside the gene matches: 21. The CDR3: CASSNRDRLWFKEVGYTF. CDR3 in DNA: TGTGCCAGTAGTAACCGGGACAGGCTCTGGTTTAAGGAGGTCGGCTACACCTTC.

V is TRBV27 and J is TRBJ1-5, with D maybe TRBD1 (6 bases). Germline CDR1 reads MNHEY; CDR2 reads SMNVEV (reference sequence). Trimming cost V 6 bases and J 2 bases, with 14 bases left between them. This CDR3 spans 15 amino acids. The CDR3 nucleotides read TGTGCCAGCAGGCAAACAGGGACCGGCAATCAGCCCCAGCATTTT. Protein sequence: CASRQTGTGNQPQHF.

CDR3 protein: CAITPGLHNEQFF. The CDR3 coding sequence is TGTGCCATCACGCCCGGGCTCCACAATGAGCAGTTCTTC. The V gene is TRBV10-3, the J gene TRBJ2-1; no firm D call. Per germline, CDR1 ENHRY and CDR2 SYGVKD. The CDR3 length is 13 residues. V lost 7 bases to trimming and J lost 5 bases, with 12 bases between them.

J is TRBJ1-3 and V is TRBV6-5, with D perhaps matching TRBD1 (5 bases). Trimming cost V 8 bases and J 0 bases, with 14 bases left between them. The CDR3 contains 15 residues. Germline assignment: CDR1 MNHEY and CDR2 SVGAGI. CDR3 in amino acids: CASLDTSFSGNTIYF. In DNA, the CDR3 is TGTGCCAGCCTGGACACCTCCTTCTCTGGAAACACCATATATTTT.

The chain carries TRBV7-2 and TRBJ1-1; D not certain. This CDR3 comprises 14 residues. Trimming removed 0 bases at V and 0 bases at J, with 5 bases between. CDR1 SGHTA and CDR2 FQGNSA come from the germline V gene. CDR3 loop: CASSLAAVNTEAFF. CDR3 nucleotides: TGTGCCAGCAGCTTAGCGGCGGTGAACACTGAAGCTTTCTTT.

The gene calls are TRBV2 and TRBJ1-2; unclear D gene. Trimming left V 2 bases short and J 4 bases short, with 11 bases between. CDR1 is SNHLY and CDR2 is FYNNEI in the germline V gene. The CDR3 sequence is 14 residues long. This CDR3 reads CASSESLDGYGYTF. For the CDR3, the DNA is TGTGCCAGCAGTGAATCATTGGACGGCTATGGCTACACCTTC.

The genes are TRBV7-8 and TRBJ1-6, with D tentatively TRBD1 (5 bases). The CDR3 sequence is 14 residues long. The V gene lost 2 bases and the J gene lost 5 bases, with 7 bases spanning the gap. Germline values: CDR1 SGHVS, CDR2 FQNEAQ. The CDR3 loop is CASSLNRHNSPLHF. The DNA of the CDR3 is TGTGCCAGCAGCTTAAACAGGCATAATTCACCCCTCCACTTT.

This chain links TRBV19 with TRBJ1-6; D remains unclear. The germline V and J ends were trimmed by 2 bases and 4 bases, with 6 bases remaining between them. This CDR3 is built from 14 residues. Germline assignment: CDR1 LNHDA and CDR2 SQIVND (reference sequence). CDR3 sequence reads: CASSIQKYNSPLHF. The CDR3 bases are TGTGCCAGTAGTATACAGAAATATAATTCACCCCTCCACTTT.

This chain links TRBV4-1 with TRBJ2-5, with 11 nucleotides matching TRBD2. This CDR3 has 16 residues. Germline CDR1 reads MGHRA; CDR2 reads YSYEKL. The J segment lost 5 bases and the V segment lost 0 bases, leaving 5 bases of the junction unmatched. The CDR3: CASSQDRLAGRETQYF. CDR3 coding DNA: TGCGCCAGCAGCCAAGATCGACTAGCGGGGAGGGAGACCCAGTACTTC.

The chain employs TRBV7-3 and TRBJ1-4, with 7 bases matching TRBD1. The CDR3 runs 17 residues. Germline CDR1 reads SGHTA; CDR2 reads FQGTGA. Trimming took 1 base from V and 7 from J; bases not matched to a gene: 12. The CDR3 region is CASSLRVLQGRGEKLFF. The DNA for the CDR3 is TGTGCCAGCAGCTTAAGGGTACTACAGGGGCGAGGTGAAAAACTGTTTTTT.

In nucleotides, the CDR3 is TGTGCCAGCATCCCGGGGAACCGACTCAGGACTAGCGGGGGGCCTAAAGATACGCAGTATTTT. Protein sequence: CASIPGNRLRTSGGPKDTQYF. The chain recombines TRBV6-2 or TRBV6-3 with TRBJ2-3; TRBD2 aligns across 14 bases. Germline CDR1 MNHEY, CDR2 SVGEGT. Unmatched junction bases numbered 23, after V lost 7 bases and J lost 5 bases. This CDR3 has 21 residues.

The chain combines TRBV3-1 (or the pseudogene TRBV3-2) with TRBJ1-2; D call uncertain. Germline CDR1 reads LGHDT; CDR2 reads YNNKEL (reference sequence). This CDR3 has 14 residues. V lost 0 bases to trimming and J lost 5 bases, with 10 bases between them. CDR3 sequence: CASSQDSVLYGYTF. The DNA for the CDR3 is TGTGCCAGCAGCCAAGACAGTGTTCTTTATGGCTACACCTTC.